This section outlines one TCR beta chain sequence together with its context. The patients with Susac syndrome satisfied recently defined diagnostic criteria for either definite or probable disease. It was with random hexamers that roughly 0.5 to 1 ug RNA was reverse transcribed. Across 54 Vbeta and 13 Jbeta, immunoSEQ multiplex PCR amplified TCR beta CDR3. TCRdb processed the immunoSEQ multiplex PCR reads anew with MiXCR; each CDR3 protein has one entry. This repertoire shows roughly 250,000 distinct CDR3 sequences, around 96% found once; its top ten account for approximately 0.1%. The sample originates from a study of CD8 T cells in Susac syndrome. Study overall: When their blood was taken, patients with Susac syndrome were therapy-naive, taking corticosteroids, or taking intravenous immunoglobulin alone.

Sequencing used CD4+ T cells from PBMCs. This sequence was found in a human donor with Susac syndrome.

This CDR3 reads CACTRGSPSTEAFF. CDR3 in DNA: TGTGCCTGTACCCGGGGCTCCCCGAGCACTGAAGCTTTCTTT. The chain uses TRBV30 and TRBJ1-1, with D possibly matching TRBD1 (5 bases). Germline CDR1 GTSNPN, CDR2 SVGIG (reference sequence). The germline V and J ends were trimmed by 6 bases and 4 bases, with 18 bases remaining between them. The CDR3 has 14 amino acids.